The rows below give T cell receptor beta chains drawn from one sample of a study of neoadjuvant anti-PD-1 for oral cavity cancer. Sequencing was performed with immunoSEQ multiplex PCR; in TCRdb, only in-frame clones are kept and a portion is missing. The sample lists 68,000 or so clones; approximately 81% were seen once. The sample consisted of PBMCs, taken after nivolumab (anti-PD-1) treatment. These receptors all come from a person between 35 and 79 years old with oral cavity squamous cell carcinoma. Both conserved end residues are part of each CDR3. Each record gives: CDR3 length, J gene, clone size, D gene, V gene, CDR3 DNA, CDR3 protein. The D gene is left open where the match is weak. A row's size may be missing; if present it is once, few, many or a size class.

13,TRBJ2-4,.,.,TRBV27,TGTGCCAGCAGCCAGCAGGCGTCGGGCATTCAGTACTTC,CASSQQASGIQYF
13,TRBJ1-3,.,.,TRBV10-2,TGCGCCAGCAGTGGTGGGTCTGGAAACACCATATATTTT,CASSGGSGNTIYF
14,TRBJ2-7,.,.,TRBV19,TGTGCCACCAGGGCAGGGTCCTTACCCTACGAGCAGTACTTC,CATRAGSLPYEQYF
12,TRBJ1-1,.,.,TRBV6-5,TGTGCCAGCAGCTCCGTAGGGACTGAAGCTTTCTTT,CASSSVGTEAFF
13,TRBJ2-7,.,.,TRBV6-5,TGTGCCAGCAGGGCCGGGACCGAATACGAGCAGTACTTC,CASRAGTEYEQYF
14,TRBJ2-1,once,.,TRBV6-6,TGTGCCAGCCAATGGGGCACCTCCTACAATGAGCAGTTCTTC,CASQWGTSYNEQFF
16,TRBJ2-4,.,.,TRBV15,TGTGCCACCAGCAGAGGGGACATGGGAAACAAAAACATTCAGTACTTC,CATSRGDMGNKNIQYF
14,TRBJ1-1,medium-sized,.,TRBV10-2,TGCGCCAGCAGTCGGCAGGGGTACGACACTGAAGCTTTCTTT,CASSRQGYDTEAFF
15,TRBJ1-1,.,.,TRBV4-1,TGCGCCAGCAGCCAATCTGGACAAGGCGACACTGAAGCTTTCTTT,CASSQSGQGDTEAFF
15,TRBJ1-2,.,TRBD1,TRBV5-1,TGCGCCAGCAGCCCTCGGGACAGCCCCTATTATGGCTACACCTTC,CASSPRDSPYYGYTF
12,TRBJ1-2,.,.,TRBV29-1,TGCAGCGTTTTACAGGGAACCTATGGCTACACCTTC,CSVLQGTYGYTF
14,TRBJ2-7,.,.,TRBV7-9,TGTGCCAGCAGCCCCAAGGACTCTGCCTACGAGCAGTACTTC,CASSPKDSAYEQYF
13,TRBJ1-1,.,.,TRBV28,TGTGCCAGCATTTCAGGGATGAACACTGAAGCTTTCTTT,CASISGMNTEAFF
13,TRBJ1-1,.,.,TRBV10-3,TGTGCCATCAGGGCCGACAGGAACACTGAAGCTTTCTTT,CAIRADRNTEAFF
19,TRBJ1-3,once,.,TRBV2,TGTGCCAGCAGTGAAGCGCTTGGGATGGAGGCCAATACTGGAAACACCATATATTTT,CASSEALGMEANTGNTIYF
13,TRBJ1-2,.,.,TRBV6-6,TGTGCCAGCAGTTATGGGACCATTTTGGGCTACACCTTC,CASSYGTILGYTF
13,TRBJ2-7,.,TRBD1,TRBV5-1,TGCGCCAGCAGCCTCTCAAACAGGGGCGAGCAGTACTTC,CASSLSNRGEQYF
13,TRBJ2-4,.,.,TRBV6-5,TGTGCCAGCAGTCAGCCCTCTGGGAACATTCAGTACTTC,CASSQPSGNIQYF
13,TRBJ2-3,.,.,TRBV30,TGTGCCTGGACAAGCGGGAGCACAGATACGCAGTATTTT,CAWTSGSTDTQYF
18,TRBJ2-5,once,TRBD2,TRBV19,TGTGCCAGTAGTATGGACGGACTAGCGGGCCTACCTAGAGAGACCCAGTACTTC,CASSMDGLAGLPRETQYF
17,TRBJ1-5,.,TRBD1,TRBV18,TGTGCCAGCTCACTGACCGGGACAGAGTATAGCAATCAGCCCCAGCATTTT,CASSLTGTEYSNQPQHF
13,TRBJ1-5,.,.,TRBV4-1,TGCGCCAGCAGCCAAGACGGGAATCAGCCCCAGCATTTT,CASSQDGNQPQHF
15,TRBJ2-2,.,TRBD2,TRBV5-1,TGCGCCAGCAGCTTTGGCCTAGCGGGAGGCGGGGAGCTGTTTTTT,CASSFGLAGGGELFF
14,TRBJ1-1,few,.,TRBV6-5,TGTGCCAGCAGTTACGAGACACGGGACACTGAAGCTTTCTTT,CASSYETRDTEAFF
14,TRBJ1-5,.,.,TRBV19,TGTGCCAGTAGTATTCCCTTTAGCAATCAGCCCCAGCATTTT,CASSIPFSNQPQHF
15,TRBJ1-1,.,TRBD1,TRBV6-5,TGTGCCAGCAGTTCGCCTAGGACAGGGGGCGGAGAAGCTTTCTTT,CASSSPRTGGGEAFF
14,TRBJ2-1,.,.,TRBV7-2,TGTGCCAGCAGCTTATCGGTAGCGAACAATGAGCAGTTCTTC,CASSLSVANNEQFF
15,TRBJ2-3,.,TRBD2,TRBV14,TGTGCCAGCAGCCGAGGACTAGGGTCGACAGATACGCAGTATTTT,CASSRGLGSTDTQYF
12,TRBJ1-4,.,.,TRBV29-1,TGCAGCGTTGACCAGGGGACGGAAAAACTGTTTTTT,CSVDQGTEKLFF
11,TRBJ1-2,.,.,TRBV19,TGTGCCAGTAGCAGGAACTATGGCTACACCTTC,CASSRNYGYTF
14,TRBJ2-6,.,.,TRBV19,TGTGCCAGTAGTATCTTCTTGGGAGACAACGTCCTGACTTTC,CASSIFLGDNVLTF
14,TRBJ1-2,.,TRBD1,TRBV11-2,TGTGCCAGCAGCCCGGGACAGGGAAGCTATGGCTACACCTTC,CASSPGQGSYGYTF
12,TRBJ2-7,.,.,TRBV9,TGTGCCAGCAGCGGTGGTACCTACGAGCAGTACTTC,CASSGGTYEQYF
16,TRBJ2-7,once,TRBD1,TRBV25-1,TGTGCCAGCAGTCCAGAAGGAGGACAGGGATCCTACGAGCAGTACTTC,CASSPEGGQGSYEQYF
13,TRBJ1-5,few,.,TRBV19,TGTGCCAGTACCTTTGGGGGTAGTGAGCCCCAGCATTTT,CASTFGGSEPQHF
12,TRBJ2-5,.,.,TRBV4-1,TGCGCCAGCAGCCAAGGACCCGAGACCCAGTACTTC,CASSQGPETQYF
16,TRBJ1-5,.,.,TRBV27,TGTGCCAGCAGTCTCTCGTACACCCTGGATGGTCAGCCCCAGCATTTT,CASSLSYTLDGQPQHF
16,TRBJ1-5,.,.,TRBV5-1,TGCGCCAGCAGCCCTGGAGGTGGCAGGGAGTATCAGCCCCAGCATTTT,CASSPGGGREYQPQHF
16,TRBJ2-3,.,TRBD2,TRBV5-1,TGCGCCAGCAGCTACGAGCGGGGGATACGCACAGATACGCAGTATTTT,CASSYERGIRTDTQYF
16,TRBJ1-2,.,TRBD1,TRBV11-2,TGTGCCAGCAGCCCCCGCCCGAGGACAGGGGAGGGTGGCTACACCTTC,CASSPRPRTGEGGYTF
15,TRBJ1-2,.,.,TRBV19,TGTGCCAGTACTGGGGGGTCTTCAGCTAACTATGGCTACACCTTC,CASTGGSSANYGYTF
14,TRBJ1-5,.,TRBD1,TRBV2,TGTGCCAGCAGGGGGGGACAGGCTTACCAGCCCCAGCATTTT,CASRGGQAYQPQHF
15,TRBJ2-1,.,TRBD2,TRBV6-5,TGTGCCAGCAGTTACCAGCCTAGCGGGAGTGATGAGCAGTTCTTC,CASSYQPSGSDEQFF
19,TRBJ2-1,.,TRBD2,TRBV27,TGTGCCAGCAGTCCTGTACTAGCGGGAGTAATGTTTCCCCCGAATGAGCAGTTCTTC,CASSPVLAGVMFPPNEQFF
13,TRBJ2-7,.,.,TRBV2,TGTGCCAGCAGTCTGGATCTTTCCTACGAGCAGTACTTC,CASSLDLSYEQYF
13,TRBJ2-7,once,.,TRBV14,TGTGCCAGCAGCCCGCAACTAGGGTACGAGCAGTACTTC,CASSPQLGYEQYF
12,TRBJ2-3,.,.,TRBV5-1,TGCGCCAGCAGCTACAGCACAGATACGCAGTATTTT,CASSYSTDTQYF
13,TRBJ1-1,.,.,TRBV29-1,TGCAGCGTTCTCGGGGACCGAATCTTCGAAGCTTTCTTT,CSVLGDRIFEAFF